Reported below is one T cell receptor (beta chain). No antigen is known for it. This record comes from a study of OX40 agonist ivuxolimab in advanced cancers. General study points: In a subset of nonresponders, normalized T-cell clonal expansion was also low.

Germline loops: CDR1 MNHNS, CDR2 SASEGT. The CDR3 runs to 13 residues. With 1 base removed from V and 11 bases from J, the gap between germline ends came to 12 bases. Method: immunoSEQ multiplex PCR; TCRdb's copy keeps in-frame clones and lacks some. The repertoire includes 30,000 or so clones, about 80% of them detected once, and less than 25% sits in the top ten. This specimen was CD4+ or CD8+ T cells sorted from blood, taken in a trial of the OX40 agonist ivuxolimab. This sequence joins TRBV6-1 and TRBJ2-4; D is uncertain. The sequence was collected from an adult with an advanced solid tumor such as melanoma, head and neck, liver or kidney cancer. CDR3 nucleotide sequence: TGTGCCAGCAGTGAAGGCCCCTATGGCGTTCAGTACTTC. Translation gives CASSEGPYGVQYF.